This T cell receptor (beta chain) was captured by sequencing in a study of T cells in localized non-small cell lung cancer. Study findings and constraints: Of the top 100 tumor clones, median roughly 53 were in adjacent lung, over 25 among its top 100. Analysis by sequencing included only one tumor region, so heterogeneity remains possible.

Details on this clone: The antigen remains unidentified.

Using immunoSEQ multiplex PCR, the repertoire was profiled, and TCRdb retains in-frame clones only, with some absent. The sample comprises about 10,000 clones, roughly 84% of which are singletons, and 8.6% rests with the top ten. V lost 2 bases to trimming and J lost 1 base, with 9 bases between them. CDR3 length: 15 residues. Germline V gene lookup returns CDR1 MNHEY and CDR2 SVGAGI. The clonotype was recovered from an older male donor with stage III lung adenocarcinoma. The sample consisted of peripheral blood, taken before any cancer treatment. The chain is built from TRBV6-5 and TRBJ1-5, with D possibly matching TRBD1 (5 bases). CDR3: CASSYDYRSNQPQHF. CDR3 nucleotide sequence: TGTGCCAGCAGTTACGATTACAGGAGCAATCAGCCCCAGCATTTT.